This T cell receptor beta chain was sequenced in a study of blood T cell repertoires in COVID-19. Clones were sequenced by immunoSEQ multiplex PCR, and TCRdb holds only the in-frame ones, with some missing. This table holds around 150,000 clones, around 89% found once. CDR1 is SEHNR, CDR2 FQNEAQ, per germline (reference sequence). Trimming left V 4 bases short and J 4 bases short, with 4 bases between. The CDR3 totals 11 residues. The sequence derives from a woman between 50 and 59 years old who had recovered from COVID-19. This chain joins TRBV7-9 and TRBJ2-5; D unclear. Sequencing was done on a sample of PBMCs or T cells enriched from blood (not recorded which). The CDR3 protein is CASSSIETQYF. The CDR3 DNA is TGTGCCAGCAGCTCCATAGAGACCCAGTACTTC.